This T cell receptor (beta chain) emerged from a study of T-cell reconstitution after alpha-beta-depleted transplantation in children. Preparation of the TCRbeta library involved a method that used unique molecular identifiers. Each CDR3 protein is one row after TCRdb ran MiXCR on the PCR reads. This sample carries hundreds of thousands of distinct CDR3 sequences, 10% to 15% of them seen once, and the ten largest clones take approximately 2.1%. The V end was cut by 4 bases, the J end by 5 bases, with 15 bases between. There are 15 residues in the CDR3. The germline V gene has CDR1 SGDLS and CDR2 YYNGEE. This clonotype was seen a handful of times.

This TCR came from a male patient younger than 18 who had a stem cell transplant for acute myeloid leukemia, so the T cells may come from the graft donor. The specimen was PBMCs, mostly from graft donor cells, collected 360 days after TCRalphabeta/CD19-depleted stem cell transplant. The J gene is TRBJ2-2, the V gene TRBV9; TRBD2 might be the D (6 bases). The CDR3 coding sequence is TGTGCCAGCAGCTTCCGGGACTGGGGGACCGGGGAGCTGTTTTTT. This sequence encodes CASSFRDWGTGELFF.